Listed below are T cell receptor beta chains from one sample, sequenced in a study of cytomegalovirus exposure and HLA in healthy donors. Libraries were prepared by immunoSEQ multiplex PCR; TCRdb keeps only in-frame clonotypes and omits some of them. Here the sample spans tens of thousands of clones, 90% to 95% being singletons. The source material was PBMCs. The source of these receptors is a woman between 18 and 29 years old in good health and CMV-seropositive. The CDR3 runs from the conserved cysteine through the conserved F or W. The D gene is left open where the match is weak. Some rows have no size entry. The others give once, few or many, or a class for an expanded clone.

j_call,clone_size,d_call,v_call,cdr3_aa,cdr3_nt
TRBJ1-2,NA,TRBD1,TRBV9,CASSVVDREGYTF,TGTGCCAGCAGCGTAGTCGACAGGGAGGGCTACACCTTC
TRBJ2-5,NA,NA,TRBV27,CASSLFPGLSGTQYF,TGTGCCAGCAGTTTATTTCCGGGCCTTAGCGGGACCCAGTACTTC
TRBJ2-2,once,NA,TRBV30,CAWRQFDTGELFF,TGTGCCTGGAGACAGTTCGACACCGGGGAGCTGTTTTTT
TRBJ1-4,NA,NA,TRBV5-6,CASSLWPTSDNEKLFF,TGTGCCAGCAGCTTGTGGCCAACCTCAGATAATGAAAAACTGTTTTTT
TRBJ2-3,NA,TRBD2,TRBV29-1,CSVLRGTSGTDTQYF,TGCAGCGTCCTCAGGGGGACTAGCGGCACAGATACGCAGTATTTT
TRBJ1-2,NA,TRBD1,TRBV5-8,CASSSMRTGYGYTF,TGTGCCAGCAGCTCTATGCGGACAGGGTATGGCTACACCTTC
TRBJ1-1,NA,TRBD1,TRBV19,CASRLRGTANTEAFF,TGTGCCAGTAGGCTTCGCGGGACAGCCAACACTGAAGCTTTCTTT
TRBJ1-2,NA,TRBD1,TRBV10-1,CASSHRGIANYGYTF,TGCGCCAGCAGTCACAGGGGAATAGCTAACTATGGCTACACCTTC
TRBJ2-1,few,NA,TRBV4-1,CASSLRDSLPFNNEQFF,TGCGCCAGCAGCCTCCGGGACTCCTTACCGTTCAACAATGAGCAGTTCTTC
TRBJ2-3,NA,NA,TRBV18,CASSPGQRDTDTQYF,TGTGCCAGCTCGCCCGGACAGAGGGATACAGATACGCAGTATTTT
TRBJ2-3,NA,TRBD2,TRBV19,CASSIASGSTDTQYF,TGTGCCAGTAGTATTGCTAGCGGGAGTACAGATACGCAGTATTTT
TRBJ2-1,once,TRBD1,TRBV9,CASSAEGGTGGSYNEQFF,TGTGCCAGCAGCGCAGAGGGAGGGACAGGGGGCTCCTACAATGAGCAGTTCTTC
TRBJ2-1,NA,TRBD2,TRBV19,CASSIKGIAGAEQFF,TGTGCCAGTAGTATTAAGGGAATAGCGGGGGCTGAGCAGTTCTTC
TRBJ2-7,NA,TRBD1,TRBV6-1,CASSDTDRGPYTYEQYF,TGTGCCAGCAGTGACACCGACAGGGGGCCCTATACCTACGAGCAGTACTTC
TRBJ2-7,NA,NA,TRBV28,CASSLNGGSPSYEQYF,TGTGCCAGCAGTTTGAATGGGGGGTCCCCCTCCTACGAGCAGTACTTC
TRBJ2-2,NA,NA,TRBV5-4,CASSLVGEPGELFF,TGTGCCAGCAGCTTGGTCGGGGAACCCGGGGAGCTGTTTTTT
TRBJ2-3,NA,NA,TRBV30,CACAQGFNTDTQYF,TGTGCCTGCGCTCAGGGGTTCAATACAGATACGCAGTATTTT
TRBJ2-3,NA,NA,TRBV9,CASSVDGLSTDTQYF,TGTGCCAGCAGCGTAGATGGACTCAGCACAGATACGCAGTATTTT
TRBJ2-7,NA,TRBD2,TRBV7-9,CASSSGLADEQYF,TGTGCCAGCAGCTCGGGACTAGCCGACGAGCAGTACTTC
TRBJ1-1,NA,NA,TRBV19,CASSMRGRANTEAFF,TGTGCCAGTAGTATGCGTGGGCGGGCAAACACTGAAGCTTTCTTT
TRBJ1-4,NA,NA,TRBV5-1,CASSLEFSNEKLFF,TGCGCCAGCAGCTTGGAATTCAGTAATGAAAAACTGTTTTTT
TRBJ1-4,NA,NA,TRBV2,CASSEDAGVNEKLFF,TGTGCCAGCAGTGAAGATGCAGGGGTTAATGAAAAACTGTTTTTT
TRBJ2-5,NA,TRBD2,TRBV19,CASSIGLAGGQETQYF,TGTGCCAGTAGTATTGGTCTAGCGGGGGGCCAAGAGACCCAGTACTTC
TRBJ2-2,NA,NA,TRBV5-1,CASSLQEIGTGELFF,TGCGCCAGCAGCTTACAGGAGATCGGCACCGGGGAGCTGTTTTTT
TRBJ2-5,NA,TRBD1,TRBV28,CASSVRDRGFAETQYF,TGTGCCAGCAGTGTCCGGGACAGGGGTTTCGCAGAGACCCAGTACTTC
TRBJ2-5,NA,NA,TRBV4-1,CASSAQEGETQYF,TGCGCCAGCAGCGCCCAGGAGGGGGAGACCCAGTACTTC
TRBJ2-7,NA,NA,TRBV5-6,CASSLAGGGDEQYF,TGTGCCAGCAGCTTGGCCGGGGGAGGAGACGAGCAGTACTTC